This TCR beta chain was sequenced for a study of blood T cell repertoires in COVID-19. CDR1 LGHNA and CDR2 YSLEER come from the germline V gene. This CDR3 is built from 15 residues. Trimming took 0 bases from V and 4 from J, leaving 13 bases between them. Method: immunoSEQ multiplex PCR; TCRdb's copy keeps in-frame clones and lacks some. The data contain 200,000 to 250,000 clones, around 80% of them singletons. The sequenced sample consisted of peripheral blood. The receptor comes from a woman in her sixties or seventies with acute or convalescent COVID-19. The rearrangement joins TRBV4-3 to TRBJ2-7; tentative D call: TRBD2 (5 bases). The CDR3 DNA reads TGCGCCAGCAGCCAAGATCCACTAGTCGGATACGAGCAGTACTTC. This gives the protein CASSQDPLVGYEQYF.